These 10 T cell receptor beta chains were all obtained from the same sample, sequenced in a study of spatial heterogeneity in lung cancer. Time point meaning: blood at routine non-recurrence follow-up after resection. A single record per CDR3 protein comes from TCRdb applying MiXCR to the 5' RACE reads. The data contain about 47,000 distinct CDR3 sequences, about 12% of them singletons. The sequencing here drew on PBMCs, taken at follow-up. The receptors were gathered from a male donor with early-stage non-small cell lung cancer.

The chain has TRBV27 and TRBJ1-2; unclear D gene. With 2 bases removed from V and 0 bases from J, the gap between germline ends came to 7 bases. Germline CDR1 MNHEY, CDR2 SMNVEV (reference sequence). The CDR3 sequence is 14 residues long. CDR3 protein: CASSLGSPNYGYTF. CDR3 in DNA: TGTGCCAGCAGTTTAGGGTCGCCTAACTATGGCTACACCTTC.

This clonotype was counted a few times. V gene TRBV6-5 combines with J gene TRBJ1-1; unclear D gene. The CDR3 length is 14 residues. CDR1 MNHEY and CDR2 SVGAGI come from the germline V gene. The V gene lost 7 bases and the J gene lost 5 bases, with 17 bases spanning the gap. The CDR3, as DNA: TGTGCCAGCACCGGTCCCCAAGGGAGGACTGAAGCTTTCTTT. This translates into CASTGPQGRTEAFF.

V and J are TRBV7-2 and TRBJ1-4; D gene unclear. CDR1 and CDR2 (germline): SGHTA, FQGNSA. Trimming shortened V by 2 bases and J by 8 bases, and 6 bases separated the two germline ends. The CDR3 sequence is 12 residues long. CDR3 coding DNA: TGTGCCAGCAGCTTACGAAGCGAAAAACTGTTTTTT. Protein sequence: CASSLRSEKLFF.

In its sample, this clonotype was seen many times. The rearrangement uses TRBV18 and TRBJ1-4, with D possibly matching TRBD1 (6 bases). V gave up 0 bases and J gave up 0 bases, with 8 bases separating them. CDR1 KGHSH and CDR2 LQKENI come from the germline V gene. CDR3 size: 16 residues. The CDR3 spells CASSPPRGSTNEKLFF. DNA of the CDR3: TGTGCCAGCTCACCACCTAGGGGGTCAACTAATGAAAAACTGTTTTTT.

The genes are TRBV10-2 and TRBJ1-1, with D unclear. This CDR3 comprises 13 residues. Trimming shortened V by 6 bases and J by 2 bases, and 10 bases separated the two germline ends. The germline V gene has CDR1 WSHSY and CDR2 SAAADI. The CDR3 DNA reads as TGCGCCAGCAGGGACTACGTAAACACTGAAGCTTTCTTT. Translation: CASRDYVNTEAFF.

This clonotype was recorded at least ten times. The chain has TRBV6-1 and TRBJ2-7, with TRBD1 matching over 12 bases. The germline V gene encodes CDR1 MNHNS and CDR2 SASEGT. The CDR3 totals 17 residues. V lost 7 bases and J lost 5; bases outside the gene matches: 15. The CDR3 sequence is CASKGGTAGTGGNEQYF. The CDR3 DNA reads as TGTGCCAGCAAGGGGGGAACCGCCGGGACAGGGGGCAACGAGCAGTACTTC.

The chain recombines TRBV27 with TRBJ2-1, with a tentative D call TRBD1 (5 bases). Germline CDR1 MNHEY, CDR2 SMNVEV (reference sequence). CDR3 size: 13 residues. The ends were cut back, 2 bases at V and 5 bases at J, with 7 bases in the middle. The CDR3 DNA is TGTGCCAGCAGTTTAACCAGGGACAATGAGCAGTTCTTC. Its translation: CASSLTRDNEQFF.

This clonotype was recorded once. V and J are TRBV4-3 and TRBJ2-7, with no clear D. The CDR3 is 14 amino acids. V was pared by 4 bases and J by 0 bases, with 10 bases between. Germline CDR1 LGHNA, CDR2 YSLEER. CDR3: CASSPLGNSYEQYF. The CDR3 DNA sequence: TGCGCCAGCAGCCCGTTAGGCAACTCCTACGAGCAGTACTTC.

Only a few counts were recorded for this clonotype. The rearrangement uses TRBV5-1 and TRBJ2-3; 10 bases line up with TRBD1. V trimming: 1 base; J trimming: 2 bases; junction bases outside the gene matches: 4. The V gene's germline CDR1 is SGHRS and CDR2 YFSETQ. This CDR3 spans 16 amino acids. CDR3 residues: CASSLSGTGATDTQYF. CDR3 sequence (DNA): TGCGCCAGCAGCTTGAGTGGGACAGGGGCCACAGATACGCAGTATTTT.

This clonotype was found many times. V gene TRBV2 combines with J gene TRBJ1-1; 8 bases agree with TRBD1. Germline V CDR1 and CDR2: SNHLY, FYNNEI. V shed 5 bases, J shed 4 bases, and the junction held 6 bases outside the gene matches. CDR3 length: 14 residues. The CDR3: CASSFGRGPTEAFF. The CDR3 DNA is TGTGCCAGCAGTTTCGGCAGGGGGCCCACTGAAGCTTTCTTT. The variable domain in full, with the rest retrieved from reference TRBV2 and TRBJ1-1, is EPEVTQTPSHQVTQMGQEVILRCVPISNHLYFYWYRQILGQKVEFLVSFYNNEISEKSEIFDDQFSVERPDGSNFTLKIRSTKLEDSAMYFCASSFGRGPTEAFFGQGTRLTVV.